The 14 T cell receptor beta chains below come from one sample, sequenced in a study of cytomegalovirus exposure and HLA in healthy donors. Researchers ran the PCR with 60 Vbeta and 13 Jbeta primers. Assay used: immunoSEQ multiplex PCR; TCRdb lists only in-frame clones, some missing. The sample records approximately 220,000 clones, approximately 88% being singletons. What was sequenced was PBMCs. The receptors come from a boy aged 2 to 10 in good health and CMV-seronegative.

The rearrangement uses TRBV7-9 and TRBJ1-1; D is ambiguous. Germline lookup yields CDR1 SEHNR and CDR2 FQNEAQ (reference sequence). The CDR3 covers 13 residues. The V and J ends lost 3 bases and 4 bases respectively, with 9 bases between them. CDR3 nucleotide sequence: TGTGCCAGCAGCTTCCAAGCCTCCACTGAAGCTTTCTTT. It encodes CASSFQASTEAFF.

This clone was observed a few times. This sequence joins TRBV6-1 and TRBJ1-2, with a tentative D call TRBD1 (6 bases). CDR3 length: 13 residues. Germline V gives CDR1 MNHNS, CDR2 SASEGT. V lost 7 bases and J lost 8, with 17 bases in between. The CDR3 is CASTTGSLGGYTF. The CDR3 bases are TGTGCCAGCACTACAGGGAGCCTTGGGGGCTACACCTTC.

This chain joins TRBV6-5 and TRBJ2-7; D is undetermined. The CDR3 contains 13 residues. Germline V gives CDR1 MNHEY, CDR2 SVGAGI. V dropped 8 bases and J dropped 4 bases, with 15 bases sitting between them. CDR3 nucleotides: TGTGCCAGCGGTAACCTCCCCGGTTACGAGCAGTACTTC. Amino acids: CASGNLPGYEQYF.

The gene calls are TRBV4-1 and TRBJ2-3; 9 positions match TRBD2. V trimming: 1 base; J trimming: 0 bases; junction bases outside the gene matches: 2. Germline V CDR1 and CDR2: MGHRA, YSYEKL. The CDR3 is 16 residues long. The CDR3 sequence is CASSQGAGGSTDTQYF. For the CDR3, the DNA is TGCGCCAGCAGCCAAGGGGCGGGGGGGAGCACAGATACGCAGTATTTT.

The chain is built from TRBV28 and TRBJ2-1; D not certain. Trimming took 1 base from V and 5 from J, leaving 12 bases between them. CDR1 is MDHEN, CDR2 SYDVKM, per germline. This CDR3 region has 15 residues. The CDR3 DNA is TGTGCCAGCAGTTTATCCCCCCCGAACAACAATGAGCAGTTCTTC. Protein sequence: CASSLSPPNNNEQFF.

The V gene is TRBV11-2, the J gene TRBJ2-1; 11 bases are a match to TRBD1. The CDR3 runs to 17 residues. Germline V CDR1 and CDR2: SGHAT, FQNNGV. The junction had 14 bases not matched to a gene; V was cut back by 3 bases and J by 10 bases. The CDR3 region is CASSFAPDRGRGIEQFF. DNA for the CDR3: TGTGCCAGCAGCTTTGCCCCGGACAGGGGGCGAGGAATAGAGCAGTTCTTC.

Of note for this clone: The same CDR3 is also encoded by other DNA sequences in this sample. The chain joins TRBV20-1 to TRBJ2-5; unclear D gene. V was pared by 6 bases and J by 2 bases, with 4 bases between. There are 10 residues in the CDR3. CDR1 and CDR2 from the germline V gene are DFQATT and SNEGSKA (reference sequence). CDR3 sequence reads: CSASQETQYF. Here the CDR3 DNA reads TGCAGTGCGAGTCAAGAGACCCAGTACTTC.

The chain has TRBV11-2 and TRBJ2-5; 11 bases match TRBD2. The CDR3 is 19 amino acids. The germline V gene encodes CDR1 SGHAT and CDR2 FQNNGV. V trimming: 0 bases; J trimming: 0 bases; junction bases outside the gene matches: 9. As DNA, the CDR3 is TGTGCCAGCAGCTTAGAGGCTAGCGGGGGGAACAGGTACCAAGAGACCCAGTACTTC. Translating it yields CASSLEASGGNRYQETQYF.

V is TRBV4-1 and J is TRBJ2-3, with 15 bases matching TRBD2. With 3 bases clipped from V and 3 bases from J, the junction kept 7 bases outside the gene matches. Germline V gene data show CDR1 as MGHRA and CDR2 as YSYEKL. The CDR3 totals 18 residues. Here the CDR3 reads CASSHLRTSGGGTDTQYF. CDR3 in DNA: TGCGCCAGCAGCCACCTAAGGACTAGCGGGGGGGGAACAGATACGCAGTATTTT.

The chain employs TRBV18 and TRBJ1-6; 10 bases line up with TRBD1. CDR1 and CDR2 from the germline V gene are KGHSH and LQKENI. Germline trimming cut 3 bases from V and 9 bases from J; bases unmatched to any gene: 5. The CDR3 is 15 residues long. The CDR3 here is CASSPETGGFSPLHF. The CDR3 DNA reads TGTGCCAGCTCACCCGAGACAGGGGGCTTTTCACCCCTCCACTTT.

This clone was counted only a few times. The J gene is TRBJ1-4, the V gene TRBV6-6; D is unclear. Per the germline V gene, CDR1 is MNHNY and CDR2 is SVGAGI (reference sequence). V was clipped by 2 bases and J by 9 bases, with 7 bases between them. The CDR3 has 12 amino acids. CDR3 protein: CASSYGRKKLFF. The CDR3 nucleotides are TGTGCCAGCAGTTACGGCCGAAAAAAACTGTTTTTT.

J is TRBJ2-1 and V is TRBV27; D is perhaps TRBD2 (6 bases). Looked up from germline, CDR1 is MNHEY and CDR2 is SMNVEV (reference sequence). This CDR3 region has 14 residues. Trimming left V 5 bases short and J 9 bases short, with 17 bases between. Here the CDR3 DNA reads TGTGCCAGCAGTCTGGGACTCCCAGCAAGTGAGCAGTTCTTC. Its protein is CASSLGLPASEQFF.

This rearrangement joins TRBV19 to TRBJ1-2, with D tentatively TRBD1 (6 bases). The CDR3 length is 12 residues. CDR1 is LNHDA, CDR2 SQIVND, per germline (reference sequence). Trimming removed 4 bases at V and 5 bases at J, with 8 bases between. The CDR3 is CASSTGQYGYTF. CDR3 nucleotides: TGTGCCAGTAGTACAGGACAGTATGGCTACACCTTC.

Only a few counts were recorded for this clone. V gene TRBV10-3 combines with J gene TRBJ1-1; a possible D gene is TRBD1 (6 bases). This CDR3 has 14 amino acids. V lost 4 bases to trimming and J lost 1 base, with 10 bases between them. Germline loops: CDR1 ENHRY, CDR2 SYGVKD. The CDR3 DNA is TGTGCCATCAGTGCAGGGGAGCAGAACACTGAAGCTTTCTTT. Its protein is CAISAGEQNTEAFF.